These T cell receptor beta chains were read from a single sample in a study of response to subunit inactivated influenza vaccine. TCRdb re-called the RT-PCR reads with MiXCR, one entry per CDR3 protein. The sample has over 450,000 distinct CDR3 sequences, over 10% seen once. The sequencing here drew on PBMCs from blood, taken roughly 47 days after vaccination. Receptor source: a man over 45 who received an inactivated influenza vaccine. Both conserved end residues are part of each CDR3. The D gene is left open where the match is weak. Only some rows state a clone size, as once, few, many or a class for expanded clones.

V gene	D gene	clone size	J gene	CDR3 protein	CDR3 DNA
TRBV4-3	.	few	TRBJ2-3	CASSRDREGDTQYF	TGCGCCAGCAGCCGGGACCGGGAAGGAGATACGCAGTATTTT
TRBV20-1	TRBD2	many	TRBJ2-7	CSARTSGSYEQYF	TGCAGCGCCCGGACTAGCGGGAGCTACGAGCAGTACTTC
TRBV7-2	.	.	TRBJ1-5	CASTDAHSNQPQHF	TGTGCCAGCACCGACGCACACAGCAATCAGCCCCAGCATTTT
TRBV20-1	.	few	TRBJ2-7	CSARDLEESSYEQYF	TGCAGTGCTAGAGATCTAGAGGAGAGCTCCTACGAGCAGTACTTC
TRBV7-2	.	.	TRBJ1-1	CASSSGPVNTEAFF	TGTGCCAGCAGCTCAGGACCGGTGAACACTGAAGCTTTCTTT
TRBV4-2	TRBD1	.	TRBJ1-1	CASSQADRVRTEAFF	TGTGCCAGCAGCCAAGCTGACAGGGTTCGAACTGAAGCTTTCTTT
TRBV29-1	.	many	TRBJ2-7	CSVGGKTYEQYF	TGCAGCGTTGGGGGCAAAACCTACGAGCAGTACTTC
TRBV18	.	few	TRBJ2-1	CASSQGTVSYNEQFF	TGTGCCAGCTCACAAGGGACCGTCTCCTACAATGAGCAGTTCTTC
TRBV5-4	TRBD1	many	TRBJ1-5	CASSLDNRGRDRVGNQPQHF	TGTGCCAGCAGCTTGGACAACCGCGGGCGAGACAGGGTGGGCAATCAGCCCCAGCATTTT
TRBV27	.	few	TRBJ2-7	CASSPYRETYEQYF	TGTGCCAGCAGTCCATACAGGGAAACCTACGAGCAGTACTTC
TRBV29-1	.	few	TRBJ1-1	CSVKGASEAFF	TGCAGCGTTAAGGGTGCTTCTGAAGCTTTCTTT
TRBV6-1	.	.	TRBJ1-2	CASTGGPRWDGYTF	TGTGCCAGCACCGGGGGGCCTAGGTGGGATGGCTACACCTTC
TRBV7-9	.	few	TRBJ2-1	CASSPTGRYEQFF	TGTGCCAGCAGCCCCACAGGGCGCTATGAGCAGTTCTTC
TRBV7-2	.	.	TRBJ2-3	CASRTSGPYDTQYF	TGTGCCAGCAGGACCTCCGGTCCCTACGATACGCAGTATTTT
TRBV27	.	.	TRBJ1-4	CASSPDGGRGKLFF	TGTGCCAGCAGTCCCGATGGAGGGAGGGGAAAACTGTTTTTT
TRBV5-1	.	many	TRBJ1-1	CASSPGPNTEAFF	TGCGCCAGCAGTCCCGGGCCGAACACTGAAGCTTTCTTT
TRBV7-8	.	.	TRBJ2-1	CASSPHGQGGSYNEQFF	TGTGCCAGCAGCCCCCATGGGCAGGGCGGCTCCTACAATGAGCAGTTCTTC